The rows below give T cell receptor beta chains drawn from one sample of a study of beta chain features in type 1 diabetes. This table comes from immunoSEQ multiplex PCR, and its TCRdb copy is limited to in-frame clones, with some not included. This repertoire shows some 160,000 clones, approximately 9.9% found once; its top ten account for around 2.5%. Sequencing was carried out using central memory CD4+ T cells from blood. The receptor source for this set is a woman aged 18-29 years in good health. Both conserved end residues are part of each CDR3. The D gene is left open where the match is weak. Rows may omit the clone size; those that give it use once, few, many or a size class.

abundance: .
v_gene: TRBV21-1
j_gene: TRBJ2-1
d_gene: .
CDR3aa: CASSSGGRGGPANEQFF
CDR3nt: TGTGCCAGCAGCAGCGGTGGGAGGGGGGGGCCGGCGAATGAGCAGTTCTTC

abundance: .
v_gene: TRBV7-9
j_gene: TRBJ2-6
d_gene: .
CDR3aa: CVLVHSTPTGANVLTF
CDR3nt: TGTGTCCTGGTCCACTCAACCCCCACTGGGGCCAACGTCCTGACTTTC

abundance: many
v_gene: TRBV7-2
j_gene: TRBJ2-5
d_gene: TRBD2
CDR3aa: CASSLGDYLGTQYF
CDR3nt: TGTGCCAGCAGCTTAGGGGACTACCTGGGGACCCAGTACTTC

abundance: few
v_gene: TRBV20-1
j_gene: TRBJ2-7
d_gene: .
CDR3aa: CSVPVVSEQYF
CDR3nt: TGCAGTGTCCCGGTGGTGTCTGAGCAGTACTTC

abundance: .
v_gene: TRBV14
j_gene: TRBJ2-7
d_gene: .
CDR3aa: CASSQVRGAQYF
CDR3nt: TGTGCCAGCAGCCAGGTCAGGGGAGCGCAGTACTTC

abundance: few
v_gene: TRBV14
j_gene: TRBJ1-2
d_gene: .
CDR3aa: CASSFGASYGYTF
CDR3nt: TGTGCCAGCAGCTTCGGTGCATCCTATGGCTACACCTTC

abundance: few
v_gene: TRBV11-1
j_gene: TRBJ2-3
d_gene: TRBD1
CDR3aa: CASSPLQGTGDTQYF
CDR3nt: TGTGCCAGCAGCCCGCTACAGGGGACGGGAGATACGCAGTATTTT

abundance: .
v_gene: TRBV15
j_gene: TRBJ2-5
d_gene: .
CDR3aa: CATSRDRLGGETQYF
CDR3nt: TGTGCCACCAGCAGAGATCGTTTGGGCGGGGAGACCCAGTACTTC

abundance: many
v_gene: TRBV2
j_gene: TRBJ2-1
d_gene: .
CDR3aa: CASRVELGGEQFF
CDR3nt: TGTGCCAGCAGGGTAGAGCTCGGGGGTGAGCAGTTCTTC

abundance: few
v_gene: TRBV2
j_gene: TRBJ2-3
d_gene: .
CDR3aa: CASSLLVSTDTQYF
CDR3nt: TGTGCCAGCAGCCTACTCGTATCCACAGATACGCAGTATTTT

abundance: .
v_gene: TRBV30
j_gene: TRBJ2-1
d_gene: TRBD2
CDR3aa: CAWSRPRTSGTQGVTQFF
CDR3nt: TGTGCCTGGAGCCGCCCCCGGACTAGCGGGACCCAGGGGGTGACGCAGTTCTTC

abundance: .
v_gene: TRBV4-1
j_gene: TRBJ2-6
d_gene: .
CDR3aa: CASSPHMSSGANVLTF
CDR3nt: TGTGCCAGCAGCCCTCACATGTCCTCTGGGGCCAACGTCCTGACTTTC

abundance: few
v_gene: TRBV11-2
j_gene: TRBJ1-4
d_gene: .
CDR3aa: CASSPTWRPEKLFF
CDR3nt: TGTGCCAGCAGCCCAACCTGGAGACCCGAAAAACTGTTTTTT

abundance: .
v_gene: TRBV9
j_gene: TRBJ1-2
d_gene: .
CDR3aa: CASSPQRSFGYTF
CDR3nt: TGTGCCAGCAGCCCCCAACGAAGCTTTGGCTACACCTTC

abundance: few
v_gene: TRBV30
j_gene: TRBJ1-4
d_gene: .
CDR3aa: CAWSSRTSLFF
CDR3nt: TGTGCCTGGAGTTCTCGGACATCCCTGTTTTTT

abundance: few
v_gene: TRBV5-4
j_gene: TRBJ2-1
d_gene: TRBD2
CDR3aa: CASSLAPGGSYNEQFF
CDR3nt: TGTGCCAGCAGCTTGGCTCCGGGAGGCTCCTACAATGAGCAGTTCTTC

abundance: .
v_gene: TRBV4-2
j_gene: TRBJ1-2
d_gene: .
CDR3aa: CASSQEPRPRDSDYGYTF
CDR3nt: TGTGCCAGCAGCCAAGAACCAAGACCCCGGGATTCCGACTATGGCTACACCTTC

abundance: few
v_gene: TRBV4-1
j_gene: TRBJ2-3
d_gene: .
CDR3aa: CASSQDILASTDTQYF
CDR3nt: TGCGCCAGCAGCCAAGATATCCTAGCCTCCACAGATACGCAGTATTTT

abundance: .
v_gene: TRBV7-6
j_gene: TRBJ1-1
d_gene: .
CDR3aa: CASSLDMNTEAFF
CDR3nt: TGTGCCAGCAGCTTAGACATGAACACTGAAGCTTTCTTT

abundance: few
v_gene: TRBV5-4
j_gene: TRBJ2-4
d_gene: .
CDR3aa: CASSRAVGENIQYF
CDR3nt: TGCGCCAGCAGCCGTGCCGTTGGGGAGAACATTCAGTACTTC

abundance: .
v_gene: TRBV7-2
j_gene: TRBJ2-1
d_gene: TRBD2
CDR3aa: CASSFSGARGNEQFF
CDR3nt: TGTGCCAGCAGCTTTAGCGGGGCCCGGGGCAATGAGCAGTTCTTC

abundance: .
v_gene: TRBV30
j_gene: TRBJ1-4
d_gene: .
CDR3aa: CAWSPPVRGTNEKLFF
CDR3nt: TGTGCCTGGAGTCCCCCGGTGCGGGGAACTAATGAAAAACTGTTTTTT

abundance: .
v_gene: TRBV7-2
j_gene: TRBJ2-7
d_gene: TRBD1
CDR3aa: CASVPGQGPYEQYF
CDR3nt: TGTGCCAGCGTCCCGGGACAGGGTCCCTACGAGCAGTACTTC

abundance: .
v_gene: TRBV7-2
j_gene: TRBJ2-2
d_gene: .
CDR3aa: CASSPSGVSTGELFF
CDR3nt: TGTGCCAGCAGCCCCTCGGGAGTAAGCACCGGGGAGCTGTTTTTT

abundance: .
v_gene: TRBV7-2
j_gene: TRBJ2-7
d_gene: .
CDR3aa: CASSFVHIAPEQYF
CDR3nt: TGTGCCAGCAGCTTTGTTCACATAGCCCCCGAGCAGTACTTC

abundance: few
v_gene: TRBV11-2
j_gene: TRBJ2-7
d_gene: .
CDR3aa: CASSLQGIDYEQYF
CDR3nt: TGTGCCAGCAGCTTACAGGGTATTGACTACGAGCAGTACTTC

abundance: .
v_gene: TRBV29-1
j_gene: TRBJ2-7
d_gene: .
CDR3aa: CSVEGYNYEQYF
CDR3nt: TGCAGCGTTGAAGGGTACAACTACGAGCAGTACTTC

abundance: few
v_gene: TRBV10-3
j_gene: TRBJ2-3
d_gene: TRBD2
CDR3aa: CAIRKAGGLTDTQYF
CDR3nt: TGTGCCATCAGGAAAGCGGGAGGACTGACAGATACGCAGTATTTT

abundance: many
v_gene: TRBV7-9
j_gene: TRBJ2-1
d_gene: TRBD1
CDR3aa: CASSLIQGTAYNEQFF
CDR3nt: TGTGCCAGCAGCCTGATACAGGGGACCGCCTACAATGAGCAGTTCTTC

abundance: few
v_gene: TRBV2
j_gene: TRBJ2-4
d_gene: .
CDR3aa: CASSAGLGSIQYF
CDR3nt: TGTGCCAGCAGTGCGGGGTTGGGATCCATTCAGTACTTC

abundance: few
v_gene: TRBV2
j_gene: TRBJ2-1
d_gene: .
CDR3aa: CASSSRGARGGSNEQFF
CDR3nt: TGTGCCAGCAGCTCCCGGGGGGCCCGCGGGGGTTCCAATGAGCAGTTCTTC

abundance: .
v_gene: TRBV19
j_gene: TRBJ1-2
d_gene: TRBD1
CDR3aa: CASRTGTAYGYTF
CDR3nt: TGTGCCAGTAGGACCGGGACAGCTTATGGCTACACCTTC

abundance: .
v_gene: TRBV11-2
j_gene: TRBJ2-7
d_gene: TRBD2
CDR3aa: CASSLVIAGDEQYF
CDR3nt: TGTGCCAGCAGCTTAGTAATAGCGGGGGATGAGCAGTACTTC

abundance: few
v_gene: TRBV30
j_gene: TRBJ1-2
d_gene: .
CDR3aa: CAWSLYSQGGGYTF
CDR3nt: TGTGCCTGGAGTCTGTACAGCCAGGGCGGAGGCTACACCTTC

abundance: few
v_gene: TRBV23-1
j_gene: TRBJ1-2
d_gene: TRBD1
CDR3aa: CASSQPFRDRGLGPYGYTF
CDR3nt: TGCGCCAGCAGTCAACCGTTCCGGGACAGGGGCCTGGGGCCCTATGGCTACACCTTC

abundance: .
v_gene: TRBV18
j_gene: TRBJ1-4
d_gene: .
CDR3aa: CASSRSQGEKLFF
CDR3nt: TGTGCCAGCTCACGGTCCCAGGGTGAAAAACTGTTTTTT

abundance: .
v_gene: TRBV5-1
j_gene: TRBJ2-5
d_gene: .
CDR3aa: CASSFNSQETQYF
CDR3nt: TGCGCCAGCAGCTTCAATAGTCAAGAGACCCAGTACTTC

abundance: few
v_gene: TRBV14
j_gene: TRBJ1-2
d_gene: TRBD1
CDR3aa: CASSQETGANYGYTF
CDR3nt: TGTGCCAGCAGCCAGGAGACAGGGGCCAACTATGGCTACACCTTC

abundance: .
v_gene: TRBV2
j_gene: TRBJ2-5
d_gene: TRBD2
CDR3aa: CASISSGVGTQYF
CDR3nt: TGTGCCAGCATTAGTAGCGGGGTTGGAACCCAGTACTTC

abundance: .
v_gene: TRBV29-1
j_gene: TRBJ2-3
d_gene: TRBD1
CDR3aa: CSAGTGARDTQYF
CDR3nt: TGCAGCGCTGGGACAGGGGCTAGAGATACGCAGTATTTT

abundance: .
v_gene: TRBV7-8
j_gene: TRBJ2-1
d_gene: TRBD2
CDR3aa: CASSLNGGASYNEQFF
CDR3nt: TGTGCCAGCAGCTTGAACGGGGGGGCTTCCTACAATGAGCAGTTCTTC

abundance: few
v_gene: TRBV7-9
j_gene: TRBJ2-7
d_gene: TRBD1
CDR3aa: CATKGADRDSYEQYF
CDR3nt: TGTGCCACCAAGGGTGCGGACAGGGACTCCTACGAGCAGTACTTC

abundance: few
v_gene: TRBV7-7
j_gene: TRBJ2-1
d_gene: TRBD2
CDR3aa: CASRPSGSGEQFF
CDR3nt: TGTGCTAGCAGGCCTAGCGGGAGTGGCGAGCAGTTCTTC

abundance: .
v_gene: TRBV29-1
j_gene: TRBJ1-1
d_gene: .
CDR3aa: CSVGRANTEAFF
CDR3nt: TGCAGCGTTGGGAGGGCGAACACTGAAGCTTTCTTT

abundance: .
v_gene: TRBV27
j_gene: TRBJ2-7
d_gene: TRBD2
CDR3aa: CASSFQAGEQYF
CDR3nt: TGTGCCAGCAGTTTTCAAGCGGGAGAGCAGTACTTC

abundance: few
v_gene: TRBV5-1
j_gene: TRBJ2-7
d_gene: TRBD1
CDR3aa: CASSFGQGGEQYF
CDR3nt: TGCGCCAGCAGCTTTGGACAGGGGGGCGAGCAGTACTTC

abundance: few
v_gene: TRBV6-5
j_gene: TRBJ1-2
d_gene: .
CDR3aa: CASSSGQYGYTF
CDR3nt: TGTGCCAGCAGTTCAGGACAGTATGGCTACACCTTC

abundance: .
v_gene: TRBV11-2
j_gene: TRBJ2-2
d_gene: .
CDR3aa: CASSLAEIDTGELFF
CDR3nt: TGTGCCAGCAGCTTAGCGGAGATAGACACCGGGGAGCTGTTTTTT

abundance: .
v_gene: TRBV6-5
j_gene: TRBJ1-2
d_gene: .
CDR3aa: CASSYKGNGYGYTF
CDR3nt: TGTGCCAGCAGTTACAAGGGGAATGGCTATGGCTACACCTTC

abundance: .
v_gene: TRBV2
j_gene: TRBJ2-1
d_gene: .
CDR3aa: CASSLLNEQFF
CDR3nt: TGTGCCAGCTCCCTTCTAAATGAGCAGTTCTTC